This is a list of T cell receptor beta chains from one sample in a study of breast tumors, draining lymph nodes, adjacent tissues. TCRdb used MiXCR to reprocess the multiplex PCR reads, holding one entry per CDR3 protein. The sample yields 70,000 to 95,000 distinct CDR3 sequences, approximately 19% seen once. The material sequenced was axillary lymph node tissue. These TCRs come from a female donor with breast cancer. Some clones in this sample may be carry-over from other donors' samples. Both conserved end residues are part of each CDR3. A D gene is named only where the DNA matches it firmly. Clone size is shown for a subset of rows, as once, few, many or a class of expanded clone.

d_gene	abundance	v_gene	j_gene	CDR3nt	CDR3aa
NA	many	TRBV2	TRBJ2-5	TGTGCCAGCAGTGGTACGGGGACCCAGTACTTC	CASSGTGTQYF
TRBD2	many	TRBV4-2	TRBJ2-3	TGTGCCAGCAGCCAAGAGAGCGGGAGGGCAGATACGCAGTATTTT	CASSQESGRADTQYF
NA	many	TRBV4-2	TRBJ1-2	TGTGCCAGCAGCCAAGACGAGAATTCTAACTATGGCTACACCTTC	CASSQDENSNYGYTF
TRBD1	many	TRBV19	TRBJ2-7	TGTGCCAGTAGTATTCTTGACAGGGACGAGCAGTACTTC	CASSILDRDEQYF
NA	many	TRBV5-1	TRBJ2-1	TGCGCCAGCAGCTTGGGACAGAGGGTGTACAATGAGCAGTTCTTC	CASSLGQRVYNEQFF
NA	many	TRBV20-1	TRBJ2-1	TGCAGTGCAAGTTGGTCTAGCCCCAATGAGCAGTTCTTC	CSASWSSPNEQFF
TRBD2	few	TRBV6-1	TRBJ2-1	TGTGCCAGCAGTGTCTTAGCGGGAATTTCCTACAATGAGCAGTTCTTC	CASSVLAGISYNEQFF
NA	many	TRBV20-1	TRBJ2-3	TGCAGTGCTAGAGCTCCACTCTTCGGGCCCTCCACAGATACGCAGTATTTT	CSARAPLFGPSTDTQYF
TRBD2	many	TRBV19	TRBJ2-1	TGTGCCAGTAGTACAGGACTAGCGTTGTCCTACAATGAGCAGTTCTTC	CASSTGLALSYNEQFF
NA	many	TRBV19	TRBJ2-5	TGTGCCAGTCAGGACCGAGTTGGGGTCCAACAAGAGACCCAGTACTTC	CASQDRVGVQQETQYF
TRBD2	many	TRBV20-1	TRBJ2-7	TGCAGTGCTAGCTTACTAGCGGGAGACCCAAGTAGGGAGCAGTACTTC	CSASLLAGDPSREQYF
NA	NA	TRBV28	TRBJ2-5	TGTGCCAGCAGTCTCCCGGGAGTCCAAGAGACCCAGTACTTC	CASSLPGVQETQYF
NA	many	TRBV29-1	TRBJ2-1	TGCAGCGTTGGGTTCGAGACTCGGTTCTTC	CSVGFETRFF
TRBD1	many	TRBV7-9	TRBJ2-2	TGTGCCAGCAGCTTACGAAAACAGGGGTTCGGGGAGCTGTTTTTT	CASSLRKQGFGELFF
TRBD1	many	TRBV9	TRBJ1-6	TGTGCCAGCGGGGACCGACAGGGGAGGGGCAGCTCCTATAATTCACCCCTCCACTTT	CASGDRQGRGSSYNSPLHF
TRBD1	few	TRBV28	TRBJ1-4	TGTGCCACCACGGCCATCCAGGGGGGGGAAAAACTGTTTTTT	CATTAIQGGEKLFF
TRBD2	many	TRBV14	TRBJ2-2	TGTGCCAGCAGCCAAGATTTTGTGACTAGCGTGAACACCGGGGAGCTGTTTTTT	CASSQDFVTSVNTGELFF
NA	few	TRBV19	TRBJ1-5	TGTGCCAGTACCCCCCGAGGAGTTAGCAATCAGCCCCAGCATTTT	CASTPRGVSNQPQHF
TRBD1	many	TRBV5-1	TRBJ1-2	TGCGCCAGCAGCTTGGCCGGGACAGGGGGCGAGGGCTACACCTTC	CASSLAGTGGEGYTF
TRBD2	many	TRBV7-9	TRBJ2-7	TGTGCCAGCAGCCCCGGGACTAGCGGGAGGGGCGCTTACGAGCAGTACTTC	CASSPGTSGRGAYEQYF
TRBD1	many	TRBV7-2	TRBJ1-2	TGTGCCAGCAGCGGAAACAGGGGCAACTATGGCTACACCTTC	CASSGNRGNYGYTF
TRBD2	many	TRBV12-3/TRBV12-4	TRBJ2-1	TGTGCCAGCAGTTTAGTGGGACTAGCGGGAGGGGAGCAGTTCTTC	CASSLVGLAGGEQFF
NA	many	TRBV6-5	TRBJ1-4	TGTGCCAGCAGTCAACCTTTGGGTTCAGGGGTCGGTGAAAAACTGTTTTTT	CASSQPLGSGVGEKLFF
TRBD2	many	TRBV7-3	TRBJ2-1	TGTGCCAGCAGCTTATCTAGCGGGAGGGCGTACAATGAGCAGTTCTTC	CASSLSSGRAYNEQFF
TRBD1	many	TRBV2	TRBJ1-4	TGTGCCAGCAGTGAAAAGGGACAGATGTATGAAAAACTGTTTTTT	CASSEKGQMYEKLFF
NA	many	TRBV7-8	TRBJ1-5	TGTGCCAGCAGCTTGCCAGGGAATCAGCCCCAGCATTTT	CASSLPGNQPQHF
NA	many	TRBV9	TRBJ2-2	TGTGCCAGCAGCGTAGACAGGGTGGACACCGGGGAGCTGTTTTTT	CASSVDRVDTGELFF
NA	many	TRBV19	TRBJ1-6	TGTGCCAGTAGTATAGACGGGGGCAGGAGTCGAAATTCACCCCTCCACTTT	CASSIDGGRSRNSPLHF
TRBD1	many	TRBV7-2	TRBJ1-4	TGTGCCAGCAGCCCTCACGGACAGGCCGGGGGTGAAAAACTGTTTTTT	CASSPHGQAGGEKLFF
TRBD1	NA	TRBV5-4	TRBJ2-2	TGTGCCAGCAGCTTACAGGGGGCGAGGAACACCGGGGAGCTGTTTTTT	CASSLQGARNTGELFF
TRBD1	many	TRBV7-2	TRBJ1-5	TGTGCCAGCAGCCCAAAGACAGGGTTTGGCAATCAGCCCCAGCATTTT	CASSPKTGFGNQPQHF
TRBD2	many	TRBV20-1	TRBJ2-1	TGCAGTGCTCGCGTACGCCTAGTAGCGGGAGTCCCCTCCTACAATGAGCAGTTCTTC	CSARVRLVAGVPSYNEQFF
TRBD2	NA	TRBV7-9	TRBJ2-1	TGCGCCAGCCAACTAGCGGGGCAGAATGAGCAGTCCTTC	CASQLAGQNEQSF
NA	many	TRBV4-3	TRBJ2-1	TGCGCCAGCAGCCAACGGACTGGCAATGAGCAGTTCTTC	CASSQRTGNEQFF
NA	many	TRBV6-5	TRBJ2-5	TGTGCCAGCAGTAAACAAAGCGGGGAGACCCAGTACTTC	CASSKQSGETQYF
NA	few	TRBV9	TRBJ2-4	TGTGCCAGCAGCCCGAGCCAAAACATTCAGTACTTC	CASSPSQNIQYF
NA	many	TRBV6-2/TRBV6-3	TRBJ2-7	TGTGCCACCGAAAAAGACGGCGGCTCCTACGAGCAGTACTTC	CATEKDGGSYEQYF
TRBD1	many	TRBV5-5	TRBJ2-7	TGTGCCAGCAGGGCAACCGGGACAGGGGGCGGGTACGAGCAGTACTTC	CASRATGTGGGYEQYF
NA	many	TRBV27	TRBJ2-1	TGTGCCAGCAAAAGTCTGTGGGACAATGAGCAGTTCTTC	CASKSLWDNEQFF
TRBD2	many	TRBV2	TRBJ2-7	TGTGCCAGCAGTGGGTCTAGCGGGGCCTACGAGCAGTACTTC	CASSGSSGAYEQYF
TRBD1	many	TRBV6-6	TRBJ2-1	TGTGCCAGCAGACAAGGGACAGGGGGCAATGAGCAGTTCTTC	CASRQGTGGNEQFF
NA	many	TRBV5-1	TRBJ1-2	TGCGCCAGCAGCTTGAGTCAGAACTATGGCTACACCTTC	CASSLSQNYGYTF
NA	many	TRBV29-1	TRBJ2-7	TGCAGCGCTCAAATAAAACCAGGGGAAGGGCAGTACTTC	CSAQIKPGEGQYF
NA	many	TRBV20-1	TRBJ1-6	TGCAGTGCCACCTTAGGGAGGTCGGGATCACCCCTCCACTTT	CSATLGRSGSPLHF
NA	many	TRBV6-1	TRBJ2-7	TGTGCCAGCAGTGGGACCTACGAGCAGTACTTC	CASSGTYEQYF
NA	many	TRBV12-5	TRBJ2-3	TGTGCTAGTGGTTTGAGACGGAACACAGATACGCAGTATTTT	CASGLRRNTDTQYF
TRBD2	many	TRBV20-1	TRBJ2-7	TGCAGTGCTCAAAGTGGGACTAGCGGAGGCTACGAGCAGTACTTC	CSAQSGTSGGYEQYF
TRBD1	many	TRBV7-9	TRBJ1-2	TGTGCCAGCAGCCTTGGACAGGGGGCAGATGGCTACACCTTC	CASSLGQGADGYTF